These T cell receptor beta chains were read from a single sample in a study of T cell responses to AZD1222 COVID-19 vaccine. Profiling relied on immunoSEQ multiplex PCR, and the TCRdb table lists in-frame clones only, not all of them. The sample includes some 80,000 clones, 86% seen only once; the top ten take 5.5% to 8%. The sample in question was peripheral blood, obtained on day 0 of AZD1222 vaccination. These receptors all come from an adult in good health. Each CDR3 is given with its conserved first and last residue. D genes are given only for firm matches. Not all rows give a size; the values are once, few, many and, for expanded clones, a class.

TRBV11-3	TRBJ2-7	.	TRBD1	CASSPGQGALYEQYF	TGTGCCAGCAGCCCCGGACAGGGAGCCCTCTACGAGCAGTACTTC
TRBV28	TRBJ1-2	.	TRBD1	CASRTGTGGNYGYTF	TGTGCCAGCAGGACCGGGACAGGGGGTAACTATGGCTACACCTTC
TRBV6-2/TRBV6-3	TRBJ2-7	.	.	CASSTPGVEQYF	TGTGCCAGCAGTACTCCCGGGGTCGAGCAGTACTTC
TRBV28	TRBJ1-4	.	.	CASRPGGRYRRTNEKLFF	TGTGCCAGCAGACCCGGTGGGCGATACAGGAGGACTAATGAAAAACTGTTTTTT
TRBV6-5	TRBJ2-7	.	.	CASSYRYEQYF	TGTGCCAGCAGTTACCGTTACGAGCAGTACTTC
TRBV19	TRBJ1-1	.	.	CASSIGSQTNTEAFF	TGTGCCAGTAGTATAGGTTCCCAGACGAACACTGAAGCTTTCTTT
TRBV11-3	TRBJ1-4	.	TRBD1	CASSQGPGTGNSEKLFF	TGTGCCAGCAGCCAAGGTCCCGGGACAGGGAATAGTGAAAAACTGTTTTTT
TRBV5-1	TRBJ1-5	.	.	CASSLELGNQPQHF	TGCGCCAGCAGCTTGGAATTGGGCAATCAGCCCCAGCATTTT
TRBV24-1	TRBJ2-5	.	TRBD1	CATSDATGEKETQYF	TGTGCCACCAGTGATGCGACAGGGGAGAAAGAGACCCAGTACTTC
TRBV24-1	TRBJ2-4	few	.	CATSDPLALDGGDIQYF	TGTGCCACCAGTGACCCGCTAGCGCTCGATGGAGGGGACATTCAGTACTTC
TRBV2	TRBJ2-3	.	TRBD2	CAGAQGDPAGGLDTQYF	TGTGCCGGGGCCCAAGGGGATCCAGCGGGGGGGCTAGATACGCAGTATTTT
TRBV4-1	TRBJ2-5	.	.	CASRRAGHLQETQYF	TGCGCCAGCAGGCGGGCCGGGCACCTGCAAGAGACCCAGTACTTC
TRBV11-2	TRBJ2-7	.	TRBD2	CASSLAAGPLYEQYF	TGTGCCAGCAGCTTAGCAGCGGGACCCCTCTACGAGCAGTACTTC
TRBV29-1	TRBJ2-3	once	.	CSVSRDTTDTQYF	TGCAGCGTTTCACGGGACACCACAGATACGCAGTATTTT
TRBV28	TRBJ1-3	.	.	CASSFPGLGSGNTIYF	TGTGCCAGCAGTTTCCCGGGATTAGGCTCTGGAAACACCATATATTTT
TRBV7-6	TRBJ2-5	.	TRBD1	CASSASATQGQGETQYF	TGTGCCAGCAGCGCATCCGCTACCCAGGGACAGGGAGAGACCCAGTACTTC
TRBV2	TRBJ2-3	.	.	CASSEFKNTQYF	TGTGCCAGCAGTGAATTTAAGAATACGCAGTATTTT
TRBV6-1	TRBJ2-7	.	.	CASSESGASAYEQYF	TGTGCCAGCAGTGAATCGGGGGCCTCTGCCTACGAGCAGTACTTC
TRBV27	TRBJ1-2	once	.	CASRTSGGLYGYTF	TGTGCCAGCAGAACCTCCGGGGGGTTGTATGGCTACACCTTC
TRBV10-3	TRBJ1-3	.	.	CAISEGGQLAGNTIYF	TGTGCCATCAGTGAAGGCGGCCAACTTGCTGGAAACACCATATATTTT
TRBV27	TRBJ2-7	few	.	CASGFYEQYF	TGTGCCAGCGGCTTTTACGAGCAGTACTTC
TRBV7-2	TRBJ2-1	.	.	CASSLRDNEQFF	TGTGCCAGCAGCTTAAGGGACAATGAGCAGTTCTTC
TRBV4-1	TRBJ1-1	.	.	CASSPVEGTEAFF	TGCGCCAGCAGCCCCGTGGAGGGGACTGAAGCTTTCTTT
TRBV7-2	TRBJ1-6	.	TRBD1	CASSLGQEVNSPLHF	TGTGCCAGCAGCCTGGGACAGGAGGTGAATTCACCCCTCCACTTT
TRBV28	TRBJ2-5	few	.	CASSPPGLQETQYF	TGTGCCAGCAGTCCCCCAGGCCTCCAAGAGACCCAGTACTTC
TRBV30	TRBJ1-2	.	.	CAWSVGLAEGGYTF	TGTGCCTGGAGTGTAGGTTTGGCGGAAGGCGGCTACACCTTC